These T cell receptor beta chains were read from a single sample in a study of T cell responses to AZD1222 COVID-19 vaccine. TCRdb's copy holds only in-frame clones and misses some; the assay was immunoSEQ multiplex PCR. The table records 70,000 to 90,000 clones, around 87% of them present only once. The specimen was peripheral blood, collected 28 days after the second AZD1222 dose. All receptors come from an adult who received the AZD1222 COVID-19 vaccine. Each CDR3 is given with its conserved first and last residue. The D gene is left open where the match is weak. Part of the rows lack a size; the others show once, few, many or a class for expanded clones.

>TRBJ1-2|TRBV20-1|NA|NA
CSASARVVSYGYTF
TGCAGTGCTAGTGCCAGGGTAGTCAGCTATGGCTACACCTTC
>TRBJ2-1|TRBV6-1|TRBD2|few
CASSEASGGYNEQFF
TGTGCCAGCAGTGAAGCTAGCGGGGGGTACAATGAGCAGTTCTTC
>TRBJ2-7|TRBV6-2/TRBV6-3|TRBD2|NA
CASSYTSGAYEQYF
TGTGCCAGCAGTTACACAAGCGGGGCTTACGAGCAGTACTTC
>TRBJ1-3|TRBV7-9|TRBD1|NA
CASSLGDRGTGNTIYF
TGTGCCAGCAGCTTAGGGGACAGGGGGACTGGAAACACCATATATTTT
>TRBJ1-1|TRBV5-1|NA|NA
CASSLIGGTEAFF
TGCGCCAGCAGCTTGATTGGGGGAACTGAAGCTTTCTTT
>TRBJ1-1|TRBV7-3|NA|NA
CASSPDGAALNTEAFF
TGTGCCAGCAGCCCCGATGGCGCGGCTTTGAACACTGAAGCTTTCTTT
>TRBJ2-5|TRBV15|TRBD1|NA
CATSRDLGTVETQYF
TGTGCCACCAGCAGAGATTTGGGGACAGTGGAGACCCAGTACTTC
>TRBJ1-1|TRBV9|TRBD1|NA
CASSVSLQGVNTEAFF
TGTGCCAGCAGCGTAAGCCTACAGGGGGTGAACACTGAAGCTTTCTTT
>TRBJ2-3|TRBV3-1/TRBV3-2|NA|few
CASSQDNWGISYF
TGTGCCAGCAGCCAAGATAATTGGGGGATTTCGTATTTT
>TRBJ2-1|TRBV10-3|TRBD1|NA
CAITGRQGSNEQFF
TGTGCCATCACCGGAAGACAGGGGTCCAATGAGCAGTTCTTC
>TRBJ1-5|TRBV2|NA|NA
CASSWSTLGNQPQHF
TGTGCCAGCAGTTGGAGTACCTTGGGCAATCAGCCCCAGCATTTT
>TRBJ1-5|TRBV10-1|NA|NA
CASSVGQPQHF
TGCGCCAGCAGTGTTGGACAGCCCCAGCATTTT
>TRBJ2-3|TRBV6-1|NA|NA
CASSERQRGRVSTDTQYF
TGTGCCAGCAGTGAAAGGCAAAGGGGCAGGGTAAGCACAGATACGCAGTATTTT
>TRBJ2-7|TRBV6-5|NA|NA
CASSYDGADKQYF
TGTGCCAGCAGTTACGACGGGGCCGACAAGCAGTACTTC
>TRBJ1-5|TRBV28|NA|NA
CASSEDGTNQPQHF
TGTGCCAGCAGCGAGGACGGAACCAATCAGCCCCAGCATTTT
>TRBJ2-7|TRBV30|NA|NA
CAGQGTYEQYF
TGTGCCGGCCAGGGGACCTACGAGCAGTACTTC
>TRBJ2-1|TRBV20-1|NA|NA
CSPGRRRQFF
TGCAGTCCAGGGAGAAGAAGGCAGTTCTTC